This T cell receptor (beta chain) was captured by sequencing in a study of T cell responses to AZD1222 COVID-19 vaccine. The CDR3 totals 16 residues. V was pared by 2 bases and J by 0 bases, with 6 bases of the junction left unmatched. Germline V gene data show CDR1 as KGHSH and CDR2 as LQKENI. Produced via immunoSEQ multiplex PCR; TCRdb's table is partial and in-frame only. The sample has more than 80,000 clones, approximately 85% seen once. Points on this clone: Its antigen is not identified.

Overall study results and limits: Just five to seven people given AZD1222 tested seropositive at baseline. The donors showed a predominance of white British ancestry and of females, with possible underestimation of clonal diversity.

The TCR sequence derives from an adult in good health. This sample comprised peripheral blood, obtained on day 0 of AZD1222 vaccination. The chain couples TRBV18 to TRBJ2-7; 8 bases are a match to TRBD1. CDR3 region: CASSPTVGTGSYEQYF. Here the CDR3 DNA reads TGTGCCAGCTCACCAACCGTTGGGACAGGCTCCTACGAGCAGTACTTC.